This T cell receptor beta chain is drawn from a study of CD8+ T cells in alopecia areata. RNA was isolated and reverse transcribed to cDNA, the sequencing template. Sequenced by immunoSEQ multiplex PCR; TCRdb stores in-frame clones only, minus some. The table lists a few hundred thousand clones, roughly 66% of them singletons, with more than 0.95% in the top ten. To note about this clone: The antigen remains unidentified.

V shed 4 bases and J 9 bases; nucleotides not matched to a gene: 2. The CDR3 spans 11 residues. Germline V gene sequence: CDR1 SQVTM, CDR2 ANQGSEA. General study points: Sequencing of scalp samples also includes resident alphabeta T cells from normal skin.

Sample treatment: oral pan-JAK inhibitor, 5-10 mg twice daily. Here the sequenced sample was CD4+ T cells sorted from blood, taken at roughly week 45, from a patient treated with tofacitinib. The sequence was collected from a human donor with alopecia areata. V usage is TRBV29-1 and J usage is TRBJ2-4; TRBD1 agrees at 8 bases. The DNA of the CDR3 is TGCAGCGTTGTGCAGGGGGCCATTCAGTACTTC. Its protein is CSVVQGAIQYF.